These T cell receptor beta chains were read from a single sample in a study of blood T cell repertoires in COVID-19. Clones were sequenced by immunoSEQ multiplex PCR, and TCRdb holds only the in-frame ones, with some missing. Of some 190,000 clones listed, 70% to 90% are singletons. The specimen sequenced was peripheral blood. These TCRs come from an elderly woman with acute or convalescent COVID-19. The conserved cysteine and the conserved F or W are not part of the CDR3 here. A D gene is named only where the DNA matches it firmly. A row's size may be missing; if present it is once, few, many or a size class.

size	V	D	J	CDR3
NA	TRBV19	TRBD1	TRBJ1-1	ASRDRGRAF
NA	TRBV6-5	NA	TRBJ2-7	ASSYSEGRVGNEQY
NA	TRBV18	NA	TRBJ1-2	ASSPGSSDYGYT
NA	TRBV19	NA	TRBJ1-2	ASSLGASTPDGYT
NA	TRBV19	NA	TRBJ2-7	ASSIEEGYEQY
NA	TRBV5-6	NA	TRBJ1-1	ASSLETTGTEAF
NA	TRBV5-8	TRBD1	TRBJ1-5	ASSHRGDQPQH
NA	TRBV7-9	NA	TRBJ2-1	ASSLSEGDYNEQF
few	TRBV7-3	NA	TRBJ1-2	ASSLTGREDGYT
NA	TRBV7-9	NA	TRBJ2-7	ASSLGAGQPGNEQY
NA	TRBV7-9	TRBD1	TRBJ2-1	ASLRQKLTGALNYNEQF
few	TRBV9	TRBD1	TRBJ1-3	ASSVGSTGGNTIY
NA	TRBV20-1	NA	TRBJ2-1	SASLSVGEQF
NA	TRBV27	NA	TRBJ2-7	ASSHSHDSYEQY
NA	TRBV5-1	TRBD1	TRBJ2-3	ASSLEGASPTDTQY
NA	TRBV5-4	TRBD1	TRBJ1-6	ASSKGQGARDSYNSPLH
few	TRBV28	NA	TRBJ1-1	ASSEGGSMNTEAF
NA	TRBV27	TRBD1	TRBJ1-1	ASSPPGQTEAF
NA	TRBV29-1	NA	TRBJ1-4	SVEEGGLF
NA	TRBV19	TRBD1	TRBJ1-2	ASIQGWGQADGYT
NA	TRBV9	TRBD1	TRBJ1-1	ASSGGTALREAF
NA	TRBV5-4	TRBD2	TRBJ2-3	ASSWGLAGLTDTQY
NA	TRBV5-1	TRBD1	TRBJ1-2	ASSPGTGDNYGYT
NA	TRBV5-1	TRBD2	TRBJ2-5	ASSLVGTSEETQY
once	TRBV5-5	TRBD2	TRBJ2-2	ASSQPIVAGQNTGELF
NA	TRBV11-2	NA	TRBJ1-4	ASSGRNEKLF
NA	TRBV4-3	NA	TRBJ1-2	ASSPDRPYYGYT
NA	TRBV2	TRBD2	TRBJ2-2	ASGEREGPGELF
NA	TRBV27	NA	TRBJ2-3	ASSHLGPTGTDTDTQY
NA	TRBV30	NA	TRBJ1-3	AWSPSRSGNTIY
NA	TRBV4-1	TRBD2	TRBJ2-3	ASSQETTTSGNTDTQY
NA	TRBV19	NA	TRBJ2-7	ASSAQVWSYEQY
NA	TRBV6-2/TRBV6-3	TRBD2	TRBJ2-5	ASSYSSGRAIETQY
once	TRBV5-5	NA	TRBJ1-5	ASSLLGDFNQPQH
once	TRBV4-2	TRBD1	TRBJ1-2	ASSPTGAGYGYT
NA	TRBV6-5	NA	TRBJ2-7	ASSRGYTPYEQY
NA	TRBV6-5	TRBD1	TRBJ1-1	ASSWTGGRDTEAF
NA	TRBV5-6	NA	TRBJ2-7	ASSPAGGTSYEQY
NA	TRBV6-2/TRBV6-3	TRBD1	TRBJ1-5	ASSTRGLRSNQPQH
NA	TRBV2	TRBD2	TRBJ2-5	ASSPGLAGPFRGTQY
NA	TRBV29-1	TRBD1	TRBJ1-2	SVERDRGSYGYT
NA	TRBV7-3	NA	TRBJ2-5	ASSRGIRARETQY
few	TRBV7-7	TRBD2	TRBJ2-1	ASSLTSGPYNEQF
NA	TRBV11-3	TRBD2	TRBJ2-1	ASSPGTKTNEQF